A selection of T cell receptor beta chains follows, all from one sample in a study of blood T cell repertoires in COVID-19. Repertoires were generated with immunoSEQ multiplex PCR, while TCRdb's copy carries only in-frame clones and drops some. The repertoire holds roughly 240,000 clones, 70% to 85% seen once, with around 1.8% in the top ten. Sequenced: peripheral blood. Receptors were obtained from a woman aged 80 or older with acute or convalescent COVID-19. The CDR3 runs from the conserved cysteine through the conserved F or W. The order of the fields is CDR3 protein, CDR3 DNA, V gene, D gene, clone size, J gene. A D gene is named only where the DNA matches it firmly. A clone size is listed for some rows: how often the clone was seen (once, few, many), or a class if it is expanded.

CDR3 protein: CASSQDRASGSGEQFF
CDR3 DNA: TGCGCCAGCAGCCAAGATAGGGCTAGCGGGAGCGGGGAGCAGTTCTTC
V gene: TRBV4-1
D gene: TRBD2
clone size: .
J gene: TRBJ2-1

CDR3 protein: CASSPGQGDGQPQHF
CDR3 DNA: TGTGCCAGCTCACCGGGACAGGGGGACGGTCAGCCCCAGCATTTT
V gene: TRBV18
D gene: TRBD1
clone size: once
J gene: TRBJ1-5

CDR3 protein: CASSSPLYSDTQYF
CDR3 DNA: TGTGCCAGTAGTTCCCCCCTCTACTCAGATACGCAGTATTTT
V gene: TRBV19
D gene: .
clone size: once
J gene: TRBJ2-3

CDR3 protein: CASSPLRQASGETQYF
CDR3 DNA: TGTGCCAGCTCCCCACTTCGACAGGCCAGTGGAGAGACCCAGTACTTC
V gene: TRBV18
D gene: .
clone size: .
J gene: TRBJ2-5

CDR3 protein: CASSQLDRRYEAFF
CDR3 DNA: TGCGCCAGCAGCCAACTTGACAGGCGCTATGAAGCTTTCTTT
V gene: TRBV4-3
D gene: .
clone size: .
J gene: TRBJ1-1

CDR3 protein: CASSLVTWRAFF
CDR3 DNA: TGTGCCAGCAGTTTAGTTACTTGGAGGGCTTTCTTT
V gene: TRBV12-3/TRBV12-4
D gene: .
clone size: .
J gene: TRBJ1-1

CDR3 protein: CASSSDRQNTGELFF
CDR3 DNA: TGTGCCAGCAGCTCGGACAGACAAAACACCGGGGAGCTGTTTTTT
V gene: TRBV11-2
D gene: .
clone size: .
J gene: TRBJ2-2

CDR3 protein: CASSVLQTGMNTEAFF
CDR3 DNA: TGCGCCAGCAGCGTCCTTCAGACAGGTATGAACACTGAAGCTTTCTTT
V gene: TRBV5-1
D gene: .
clone size: .
J gene: TRBJ1-1

CDR3 protein: CASTTTDTQYF
CDR3 DNA: TGTGCCAGCACCACTACAGATACGCAGTATTTT
V gene: TRBV28
D gene: .
clone size: .
J gene: TRBJ2-3

CDR3 protein: CASRKTGGFYNEQFF
CDR3 DNA: TGTGCCAGCAGAAAGACGGGGGGATTTTACAATGAGCAGTTCTTC
V gene: TRBV6-4
D gene: TRBD2
clone size: .
J gene: TRBJ2-1

CDR3 protein: CASSFSGRGDTQYF
CDR3 DNA: TGTGCCAGCAGCTTCAGCGGGAGGGGAGATACGCAGTATTTT
V gene: TRBV7-8
D gene: TRBD2
clone size: .
J gene: TRBJ2-3

CDR3 protein: CASRNPQSPYGYTF
CDR3 DNA: TGTGCCAGCAGGAACCCACAGAGCCCCTATGGCTACACCTTC
V gene: TRBV27
D gene: .
clone size: .
J gene: TRBJ1-2

CDR3 protein: CASSLTSSAYEQYF
CDR3 DNA: TGTGCCAGCAGCCTGACTAGTTCCGCCTACGAGCAGTACTTC
V gene: TRBV7-2
D gene: .
clone size: .
J gene: TRBJ2-7

CDR3 protein: CASSSHRGRFYGYTF
CDR3 DNA: TGTGCCAGCAGTTCGCACAGGGGGCGCTTCTATGGCTACACCTTC
V gene: TRBV28
D gene: TRBD1
clone size: .
J gene: TRBJ1-2

CDR3 protein: CASSSGTGWGEQYF
CDR3 DNA: TGTGCCAGCAGCTCCGGGACAGGGTGGGGGGAGCAGTACTTC
V gene: TRBV5-4
D gene: TRBD1
clone size: few
J gene: TRBJ2-7

CDR3 protein: CASRRPPKETQYF
CDR3 DNA: TGTGCCAGCAGGAGGCCCCCCAAAGAGACCCAGTACTTC
V gene: TRBV27
D gene: .
clone size: .
J gene: TRBJ2-5

CDR3 protein: CASSPRRGTGNYEQYF
CDR3 DNA: TGTGCCAGCTCACCAAGGAGAGGGACAGGGAACTACGAGCAGTACTTC
V gene: TRBV18
D gene: TRBD1
clone size: .
J gene: TRBJ2-7

CDR3 protein: CASSAQVTGEGYTF
CDR3 DNA: TGTGCCAGCAGCGCGCAAGTCACAGGGGAGGGCTACACCTTC
V gene: TRBV7-9
D gene: TRBD1
clone size: .
J gene: TRBJ1-2

CDR3 protein: CASSQTGVSGYTF
CDR3 DNA: TGCGCCAGCAGCCAGACAGGGGTGTCTGGCTACACCTTC
V gene: TRBV4-1
D gene: TRBD1
clone size: .
J gene: TRBJ1-2

CDR3 protein: CASSQDRPSPLHF
CDR3 DNA: TGTGCCAGCAGCCAAGACAGGCCGTCACCCCTCCACTTT
V gene: TRBV3-1/TRBV3-2
D gene: .
clone size: .
J gene: TRBJ1-6

CDR3 protein: CASSPLTENTGELFF
CDR3 DNA: TGTGCCAGCTCACCACTGACAGAAAACACCGGGGAGCTGTTTTTT
V gene: TRBV18
D gene: .
clone size: .
J gene: TRBJ2-2

CDR3 protein: CASGGQGASPLHF
CDR3 DNA: TGTGCCAGCGGAGGACAGGGTGCCTCACCCCTCCACTTT
V gene: TRBV6-1
D gene: TRBD1
clone size: once
J gene: TRBJ1-6

CDR3 protein: CAWSRTSPLYEQYF
CDR3 DNA: TGTGCCTGGAGCCGTACTAGTCCCCTCTACGAGCAGTACTTC
V gene: TRBV30
D gene: .
clone size: once
J gene: TRBJ2-7

CDR3 protein: CASSLLLEDTIYF
CDR3 DNA: TGCGCCAGCAGCTTGCTCCTGGAGGACACCATATATTTT
V gene: TRBV5-1
D gene: .
clone size: .
J gene: TRBJ1-3

CDR3 protein: CASSEGLAGVHEQYF
CDR3 DNA: TGTGCCAGCAGCGAGGGACTAGCGGGTGTCCACGAGCAGTACTTC
V gene: TRBV7-8
D gene: TRBD2
clone size: .
J gene: TRBJ2-7

CDR3 protein: CATSRARGEQETQYF
CDR3 DNA: TGTGCCACCAGCAGAGCCCGGGGGGAGCAAGAGACCCAGTACTTC
V gene: TRBV15
D gene: TRBD2
clone size: .
J gene: TRBJ2-5

CDR3 protein: CASSRTAGNQPQHF
CDR3 DNA: TGCGCCAGCAGCCGGACAGCGGGCAATCAGCCCCAGCATTTT
V gene: TRBV4-1
D gene: .
clone size: .
J gene: TRBJ1-5

CDR3 protein: CASSQDTARADTQYF
CDR3 DNA: TGTGCCAGCAGCCAAGATACGGCCAGGGCAGATACGCAGTATTTT
V gene: TRBV3-1/TRBV3-2
D gene: .
clone size: .
J gene: TRBJ2-3

CDR3 protein: CASSLRYGIIGDTQYF
CDR3 DNA: TGCGCCAGCAGCTTGCGTTACGGGATAATTGGAGATACGCAGTATTTT
V gene: TRBV5-1
D gene: .
clone size: .
J gene: TRBJ2-3

CDR3 protein: CASSTRQGLGTSDDYEQYF
CDR3 DNA: TGTGCCAGCAGCACCCGACAGGGGTTAGGGACTAGCGATGACTACGAGCAGTACTTC
V gene: TRBV4-2
D gene: TRBD2
clone size: few
J gene: TRBJ2-7

CDR3 protein: CASSPQRTGELFF
CDR3 DNA: TGTGCCAGCTCTCCACAGCGGACCGGGGAGCTGTTTTTT
V gene: TRBV18
D gene: .
clone size: few
J gene: TRBJ2-2

CDR3 protein: CASTYRVLNTEAFF
CDR3 DNA: TGTGCCAGCACCTACAGGGTATTGAACACTGAAGCTTTCTTT
V gene: TRBV6-6
D gene: .
clone size: .
J gene: TRBJ1-1

CDR3 protein: CASSLEIAGRAFF
CDR3 DNA: TGTGCCAGCAGCTTGGAGATCGCAGGGAGGGCTTTCTTT
V gene: TRBV5-6
D gene: .
clone size: .
J gene: TRBJ1-1

CDR3 protein: CASSLVGRSYEQYF
CDR3 DNA: TGTGCCAGCAGCTTGGTTGGCAGATCCTACGAGCAGTACTTC
V gene: TRBV5-5
D gene: .
clone size: many
J gene: TRBJ2-7

CDR3 protein: CASSPRTSDETQYF
CDR3 DNA: TGCGCCAGCAGCCCCAGGACTAGCGACGAGACCCAGTACTTC
V gene: TRBV5-1
D gene: TRBD2
clone size: .
J gene: TRBJ2-5